The source of this TCR beta chain is a study of CD8+CD57+ T cells in acquired aplastic anemia. Background on the study: On average, sorted CD4+ and CD8+ cells gave roughly 3 ug of DNA. Study-wide results and caveats: Patients shared under 30 CD8+ CDR3 sequences with controls.

Using genomic DNA as the template, TCR beta VDJ and CDR3 profiling was carried out. From the reads, TCRdb called clonotypes with MiXCR, one entry per CDR3 protein. The sample shows a few hundred thousand distinct CDR3 sequences, 61% of them seen only once. In this sample, this clonotype turned up many times. Its target is not known. The CDR3 sequence is 12 residues long. Germline V lookup: CDR1 MNHEY, CDR2 SVGEGT. The V gene lost 5 bases and the J gene lost 7 bases, with 12 bases spanning the gap. This sequence was found in a human donor in good health. The rearrangement links TRBV6-2 or TRBV6-3 to TRBJ2-7, with D unclear. Sequencing used sorted CD4+, CD8+, or CD8+CD57+ T cells (not recorded which) from PBMCs. For the CDR3, the DNA is TGTGCCAGCAGTCCCCTGTCCTTTGAGCAGTACTTC. Its translation is CASSPLSFEQYF.